These T cell receptor beta chains were read from a single sample in a study of cytomegalovirus exposure and HLA in healthy donors. Repertoires were generated with immunoSEQ multiplex PCR, while TCRdb's copy carries only in-frame clones and drops some. The sample yields roughly 150,000 clones, around four fifths seen once. Sequenced sample: PBMCs. These receptors all come from a man between 25 and 39 years old in good health and CMV-seronegative. Each CDR3 is given with its conserved first and last residue. D genes are given only for firm matches. Where a row states a size, it is once, few, many or the class of an expanded clone; other rows omit it.

CDR3 DNA: TGTGCCAGAAGCTTGGCCCTACAGCCAGTATCGTCAGATACGCAGTATTTT
CDR3 protein: CARSLALQPVSSDTQYF
clone size: -
J gene: TRBJ2-3
V gene: TRBV5-3
D gene: -

CDR3 DNA: TGTGCCAGCAGCTTATCGTATTTTCCGACAGGGGGGTCGACAGATACGCAGTATTTT
CDR3 protein: CASSLSYFPTGGSTDTQYF
clone size: -
J gene: TRBJ2-3
V gene: TRBV7-3
D gene: TRBD1

CDR3 DNA: TGTGCCAGCAGTCTCTGGACAAGCAACACTGAAGCTTTCTTT
CDR3 protein: CASSLWTSNTEAFF
clone size: -
J gene: TRBJ1-1
V gene: TRBV2
D gene: -

CDR3 DNA: TGTGCCAGCAGCTTGCAGGGGTGGGGCACAGATACGCAGTATTTT
CDR3 protein: CASSLQGWGTDTQYF
clone size: -
J gene: TRBJ2-3
V gene: TRBV5-6
D gene: -

CDR3 DNA: TGCGCCAGCAGCTTGGATGGGGGGGCAACGCTTAATGAAAAACTGTTTTTT
CDR3 protein: CASSLDGGATLNEKLFF
clone size: -
J gene: TRBJ1-4
V gene: TRBV5-1
D gene: -

CDR3 DNA: TGTGCCAGCAGCTTACCCCCGGGACAGGGAAGGGAGCAGTACTTC
CDR3 protein: CASSLPPGQGREQYF
clone size: few
J gene: TRBJ2-7
V gene: TRBV11-2
D gene: TRBD1

CDR3 DNA: TGTGCCAGCAGCCTTGGGGGGGCTGTCGGTGAAAAACTGTTTTTT
CDR3 protein: CASSLGGAVGEKLFF
clone size: -
J gene: TRBJ1-4
V gene: TRBV7-3
D gene: -

CDR3 DNA: TGTGCCAGCAGTGAGGACGGGGGGCTCTACAATGAGCAGTTCTTC
CDR3 protein: CASSEDGGLYNEQFF
clone size: once
J gene: TRBJ2-1
V gene: TRBV6-1
D gene: -

CDR3 DNA: TGTGCCAGCACCCGGACAGGGGGCGCAGCCCAGCATTTT
CDR3 protein: CASTRTGGAAQHF
clone size: -
J gene: TRBJ1-5
V gene: TRBV7-2
D gene: TRBD1

CDR3 DNA: TGTGCCAGCAGGGACCCGACTAGCGGACACAATGAGCAGTTCTTC
CDR3 protein: CASRDPTSGHNEQFF
clone size: -
J gene: TRBJ2-1
V gene: TRBV6-5
D gene: TRBD2

CDR3 DNA: TGTGCCATCAGTGGTACAGGAGAACTTCCAAATGAAAAACTGTTTTTT
CDR3 protein: CAISGTGELPNEKLFF
clone size: -
J gene: TRBJ1-4
V gene: TRBV10-3
D gene: -

CDR3 DNA: TGTGCCAGTAAGGGACTAGCGGGAGGGCCCGGGGAAGAGACCCAGTACTTC
CDR3 protein: CASKGLAGGPGEETQYF
clone size: -
J gene: TRBJ2-5
V gene: TRBV19
D gene: TRBD2

CDR3 DNA: TGTGCCAGCAGCCCTCAGAGAGGGGGTCGGTCCTACGAGCAGTACTTC
CDR3 protein: CASSPQRGGRSYEQYF
clone size: -
J gene: TRBJ2-7
V gene: TRBV7-9
D gene: -

CDR3 DNA: TGTGCCAGCAGCTTACAGTCCTACGAGCAGTACTTC
CDR3 protein: CASSLQSYEQYF
clone size: -
J gene: TRBJ2-7
V gene: TRBV7-9
D gene: -

CDR3 DNA: TGCGCCAGCAGCCTCGACTGGGGGGGATACAATGAGCAGTTCTTC
CDR3 protein: CASSLDWGGYNEQFF
clone size: -
J gene: TRBJ2-1
V gene: TRBV4-3
D gene: TRBD2

CDR3 DNA: TGTGCCAGCAGCGCAACTTTCGACAGGGCAACAAATGAGCAGTTCTTC
CDR3 protein: CASSATFDRATNEQFF
clone size: -
J gene: TRBJ2-1
V gene: TRBV5-5
D gene: TRBD1

CDR3 DNA: TGTGCCAGCTCTCTAGACCCCGCCGGAGCTAACTATGGCTACACCTTC
CDR3 protein: CASSLDPAGANYGYTF
clone size: -
J gene: TRBJ1-2
V gene: TRBV5-4
D gene: -

CDR3 DNA: TGTGCCAGCCAGACATCCAGCTCCTACGAGCAGTACTTC
CDR3 protein: CASQTSSSYEQYF
clone size: -
J gene: TRBJ2-7
V gene: TRBV28
D gene: -

CDR3 DNA: TGCGCCAGCAACAGGGGCTGGGCACACAATGAGCAGTTCTTC
CDR3 protein: CASNRGWAHNEQFF
clone size: few
J gene: TRBJ2-1
V gene: TRBV10-2
D gene: TRBD1

CDR3 DNA: TGCGCCAGCAGCCTAGGACAGGGAGGGGGCACAGATACGCAGTATTTT
CDR3 protein: CASSLGQGGGTDTQYF
clone size: -
J gene: TRBJ2-3
V gene: TRBV5-1
D gene: -

CDR3 DNA: TGCGCCAGCAGCCAAGAGGGGGGACGCAGGTCCTACGAGCAGTACTTC
CDR3 protein: CASSQEGGRRSYEQYF
clone size: -
J gene: TRBJ2-7
V gene: TRBV4-1
D gene: -

CDR3 DNA: TGTGCCAGCAGCTTACCGCCAGCCAGGACAGATCTCTATGGCTACACCTTC
CDR3 protein: CASSLPPARTDLYGYTF
clone size: -
J gene: TRBJ1-2
V gene: TRBV13
D gene: -